The 2 T cell receptor beta chains presented below share a single source sample, sequenced in a study of blood T cell repertoires in COVID-19. Clones were read by immunoSEQ multiplex PCR, and TCRdb kept only the in-frame ones, dropping some. The sample holds over 400,000 clones, 75% to 90% seen once. The sequenced material came from peripheral blood. Every receptor here comes from a woman aged 30 to 39 with active or convalescent COVID-19.

The rearrangement joins TRBV3-1 (or the pseudogene TRBV3-2) to TRBJ1-6; weak D call: TRBD1 (5 bases). V lost 1 base and J lost 6, with 22 bases in between. CDR3 length: 19 amino acids. The germline gives CDR1 LGHDT, CDR2 YNNKEL (reference sequence). DNA for the CDR3: TGTGCCAGCAGCCAAGGACTTGACAGTAGTAAGGGGTTTAATTCACCCCTCCACTTT. This encodes CASSQGLDSSKGFNSPLHF.

The chain has TRBV30 and TRBJ2-1; 11 nucleotides line up with TRBD2. V trimming: 4 bases; J trimming: 8 bases; junction bases outside the gene matches: 7. The CDR3 sequence is 14 residues long. Germline CDR1 is GTSNPN and CDR2 is SVGIG (reference sequence). The CDR3 loop is CAWTTSGRTHEQFF. The CDR3 bases are TGTGCCTGGACTACTAGCGGGAGAACCCATGAGCAGTTCTTC.